A single sample is the source of the 6 T cell receptor beta chains below, sequenced in a study of blood T cell repertoires in COVID-19. The method was immunoSEQ multiplex PCR; TCRdb's version includes in-frame clones alone and lacks a portion of them. The sample lists roughly 40,000 clones; almost 90% were seen once. Sequencing was carried out using peripheral blood. Source of these receptors: a man between 65 and 79 years old with acute or convalescent COVID-19.

This clone was seen more than once but under ten times. The chain recombines TRBV19 with TRBJ1-1; possible D gene TRBD1, 6 bases. Germline CDR1 LNHDA, CDR2 SQIVND (reference sequence). With 6 bases removed from V and 6 bases from J, the gap between germline ends came to 17 bases. The CDR3 has 14 amino acids. The CDR3 nucleotides read TGTGCCAGTAGCTTTACGGGGGGCGAGTCTGAAGCTTTCTTT. This codes for CASSFTGGESEAFF.

The chain uses TRBV10-3 and TRBJ2-3; 7 bases align to TRBD1. The V gene's germline CDR1 is ENHRY and CDR2 SYGVKD. The length of the CDR3 is 14 residues. CDR3: CAIWTGRWTDTQYF. The CDR3 nucleotides read TGTGCTATCTGGACAGGACGGTGGACGGATACGCAGTATTTT.

The chain recombines TRBV7-8 with TRBJ2-7; 9 bases map to TRBD2. CDR1 SGHVS and CDR2 FQNEAQ come from the germline V gene. V trimming: 3 bases; J trimming: 7 bases; junction bases outside the gene matches: 7. CDR3 length equals 14 residues. Written as DNA, the CDR3 is TGTGCCAGCAGCTTCGCGGGAGGGCCTCGGGAGCAGTACTTC. This codes for CASSFAGGPREQYF.

V gene TRBV7-3 combines with J gene TRBJ1-1; D ambiguous. This CDR3 region has 12 residues. V was shortened by 5 bases and J by 4 bases, with 8 bases between the two germline ends. Per the germline V gene, CDR1 is SGHTA and CDR2 is FQGTGA. The DNA for the CDR3 is TGTGCCAGCAGCCCCCCGGGCACTGAAGCTTTCTTT. Amino acids: CASSPPGTEAFF.

Regarding this clone: One end of the junction fails to match germline, which may point to a read error. This chain joins TRBV6-1 and TRBJ1-5; 8 bases map to TRBD1. The germline V gene encodes CDR1 MNHNS and CDR2 SASEGT. The CDR3 runs 13 residues. The CDR3 loop is CASSETRTGRPNF. Here the CDR3 DNA reads TGTGCCAGCAGTGAAACGAGGACAGGGCGGCCAAATTTT.

This chain links TRBV9 with TRBJ2-3; maybe TRBD2 (6 bases). Trimming cost V 0 bases and J 4 bases, with 12 bases left between them. This CDR3 contains 15 residues. Looked up from germline, CDR1 is SGDLS and CDR2 is YYNGEE. The CDR3: CASSVGGWEADTQYF. CDR3 DNA: TGTGCCAGCAGCGTAGGAGGGTGGGAGGCAGATACGCAGTATTTT.